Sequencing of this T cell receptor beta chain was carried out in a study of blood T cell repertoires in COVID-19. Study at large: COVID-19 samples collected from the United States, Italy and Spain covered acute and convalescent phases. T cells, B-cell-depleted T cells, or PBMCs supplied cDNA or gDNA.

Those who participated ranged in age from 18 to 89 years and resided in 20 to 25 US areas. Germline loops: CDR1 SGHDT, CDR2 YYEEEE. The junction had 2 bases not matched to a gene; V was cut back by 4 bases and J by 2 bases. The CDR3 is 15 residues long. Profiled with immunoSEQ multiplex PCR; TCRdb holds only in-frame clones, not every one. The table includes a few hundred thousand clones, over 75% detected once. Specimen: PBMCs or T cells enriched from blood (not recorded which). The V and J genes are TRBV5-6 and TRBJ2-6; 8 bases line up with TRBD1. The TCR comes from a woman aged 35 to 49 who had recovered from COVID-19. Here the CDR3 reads CASSAGGAGANVLTF. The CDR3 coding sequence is TGTGCCAGCAGCGCAGGGGGCGCTGGGGCCAACGTCCTGACTTTC.